This T cell receptor (beta chain) comes out of a study of blood T cell repertoires in COVID-19. Study details: Sites in the United States, Italy and Spain provided acute and convalescent COVID-19 samples.

Produced via immunoSEQ multiplex PCR; TCRdb's table is partial and in-frame only. The sample yields some 31,000 clones, around four fifths seen once. The TCR was taken from a woman aged 60-70 years with acute or convalescent COVID-19. Sequencing was carried out using peripheral blood.

The CDR3 nucleotides are TGCGCCAGCACAAGGGACAGGGGCCCCGAGCAGTACTTC. As protein: CASTRDRGPEQYF. The chain employs TRBV5-1 and TRBJ2-7, with TRBD1 matching over 10 bases. V gave up 6 bases and J gave up 6 bases; unmatched junction bases: 6. Germline loops: CDR1 SGHRS, CDR2 YFSETQ. The CDR3 is 13 residues long.